The subject of this entry is one TCR beta chain. This record comes from a study of T cells expressing NK-cell markers. Germline V gene lookup returns CDR1 LGHNA and CDR2 YSLEER. The CDR3 spans 15 residues. cDNA encoding TCR beta was synthesized via 5'RACE template switching incorporating UMIs. Reprocessing the 5' RACE reads, TCRdb reports a single entry for every CDR3 protein and omits DNA. The sample includes about 260,000 distinct CDR3 sequences. J is TRBJ2-2 and V is TRBV4-3. This clonotype was obtained from a woman aged 18 to 69 in good health. The sample was blood T cells: a sorted CD56 or NKG2C T cell subset, CD4+ or CD8+ T cells, or bulk PBMC T cells (not recorded which). The CDR3 region is CASSQDNRNTGELFF.